This TCR beta chain emerged from a study of blood T cell repertoires in COVID-19. Study in general: The United States, Italy and Spain supplied acute and convalescent COVID-19 samples. PBMCs, B-cell-depleted T cells, or T cells were the source of the cDNA or gDNA that made up the material.

Per the authors' pipeline: Reference gene primer amplification yielded estimated nucleated cell counts. The method was immunoSEQ multiplex PCR; TCRdb's version includes in-frame clones alone and lacks a portion of them. For V, J and clone size, that table is used; D and trimming come from the DNA. Here the sample spans roughly 230,000 clones, around four fifths being singletons. Deletions cut 5 bases from V and 3 bases from J, with 11 bases between. Germline assignment: CDR1 SGHRS and CDR2 YFSETQ. The CDR3 is made up of 13 amino acids. The sample consisted of peripheral blood. This TCR was sampled from a woman in her sixties with active or convalescent COVID-19. The rearrangement links TRBV5-1 to TRBJ1-1; D is undetermined. The CDR3 nucleotides are TGCGCCAGCAGTCCCAGAGAGGACACTGAAGCTTTCTTT. The encoded protein is CASSPREDTEAFF. The full variable domain, completed using reference TRBV5-1 and TRBJ1-1, is KAGVTQTPRYLIKTRGQQVTLSCSPISGHRSVSWYQQTPGQGLQFLFEYFSETQRNKGNFPGRFSGRQFSNSRSEMNVSTLELGDSALYLCASSPREDTEAFFGQGTRLTVV.